Listed below are T cell receptor beta chains from one sample, sequenced in a study of low-dose radiotherapy and immunotherapy resistance in tumors. TCRdb re-derived calls from the reads in MiXCR, one entry per CDR3 protein. The sample gives approximately 90,000 distinct CDR3 sequences, roughly a sixth of which show up once; roughly 2.8% is in the top ten. The starting material was PBMCs, obtained before treatment. Source of these receptors: a male donor with prostate cancer. Both conserved end residues are part of each CDR3. The order of the fields is D gene, clone size, V gene, J gene, CDR3 DNA, CDR3 protein. The D gene is left open where the match is weak. Size tells how often a clone was seen (once, few, many) or the class of an expanded clone, and some rows leave it out.

TRBD1,many,TRBV5-1,TRBJ1-2,TGCGCCAGCAGCTCCGACGGACAGGGTGTCGGAGGCTACACCTTC,CASSSDGQGVGGYTF
NA,NA,TRBV7-2,TRBJ2-7,TGTGCCTCATGGAGGGGTGAGCAGTACTTC,CASWRGEQYF
NA,many,TRBV11-2,TRBJ2-7,TGTGCCAGCAGCTTAGCGGGGGCGGGAGAGCAGTACTTC,CASSLAGAGEQYF
NA,many,TRBV29-1,TRBJ2-3,TGCAGCGCGATGGGCGGTGAGGATACGCAGTATTTT,CSAMGGEDTQYF
TRBD1,many,TRBV7-2,TRBJ1-4,TGTGCCAGCAGCACGCGGACAGGGGGTGAAAAACTGTTTTTT,CASSTRTGGEKLFF
NA,many,TRBV6-4,TRBJ2-1,TGTGCCAGCAGTGACTATTTCACTCGCTCCTACAATGAGCAGTTCTTC,CASSDYFTRSYNEQFF
NA,NA,TRBV6-2/TRBV6-3,TRBJ2-5,TGTACCAGCAGTTATCCCTTCCGCGCGGAGACCCAGTGCTTC,CTSSYPFRAETQCF
NA,few,TRBV5-1,TRBJ2-5,TGCGCCAGCAGCTTGGAACCGAACCAAGAGACCCAGTACTTC,CASSLEPNQETQYF
NA,many,TRBV5-1,TRBJ2-6,TGCGCCAGCAGCTTGGATATCGGCTCTGGGGCCAACGTCCTGACTTTC,CASSLDIGSGANVLTF
NA,many,TRBV5-4,TRBJ2-1,TGTGCCAGCAGCCCGTCCGGTAATGAGCAGTTCTTC,CASSPSGNEQFF
TRBD1,many,TRBV6-2/TRBV6-3,TRBJ1-2,TGTGCCAGCAGTAACTCCCGGACAGGGGGGGATGGCTACACCTTC,CASSNSRTGGDGYTF
NA,few,TRBV2,TRBJ1-5,TGTGCCAGCAGTGAAAGTTATAGCAATCAGCCCCAGCATTTT,CASSESYSNQPQHF
TRBD2,many,TRBV19,TRBJ2-1,TGTGCCAGTAGTATGGGGGGGAATGAGCAGTTCTTC,CASSMGGNEQFF
TRBD2,once,TRBV9,TRBJ2-1,TGTGCCAGCAGTATAGCGGGGGCACACAATGAGCAGTTCTTC,CASSIAGAHNEQFF
NA,many,TRBV7-6,TRBJ2-1,TGTGCCAGCAGCACTGCGGACTACAATGAGCAGTTCTTC,CASSTADYNEQFF
TRBD1,many,TRBV7-9,TRBJ2-7,TGTGCCAGCAGCCAGGACAGGGGCGAGCAGTACTTC,CASSQDRGEQYF
NA,many,TRBV12-3/TRBV12-4,TRBJ1-2,TGTGCCAGCAGCTTCCAGGGAAACTATGGCTACACCTTC,CASSFQGNYGYTF
NA,many,TRBV11-2,TRBJ2-5,TGTGCCAGCAGCTTTCGCGCTAGCGTAGAGACCCAGTACTTC,CASSFRASVETQYF
TRBD1,many,TRBV7-3,TRBJ2-6,TGTGCCAGCAGCTTAACTGGACAGGGGGCGGCTGGGGCCAACGTCCTGACTTTC,CASSLTGQGAAGANVLTF
TRBD2,NA,TRBV24-1,TRBJ2-1,TGTGCCACCAGTGCGACTAGCGGATACAATGAGCAGTTCTTC,CATSATSGYNEQFF
TRBD1,many,TRBV12-3/TRBV12-4,TRBJ2-6,TGTGCCAGCAGCGAGGGACAGGGCAGCATCTCTGGGGCCAACGTCCTGACTTTC,CASSEGQGSISGANVLTF
NA,many,TRBV7-9,TRBJ2-4,TGTGCCAGCAGCTTCGATCCGGGGCCCTTAACCAAAAACATTCAGTACTTC,CASSFDPGPLTKNIQYF
NA,few,TRBV6-6,TRBJ2-3,TGTGCCGCCACGGGGGTGACCCCAGATACGCAGTATTTT,CAATGVTPDTQYF
NA,many,TRBV7-9,TRBJ1-5,TGTGCCAGCAGCCCGCCAGGAACTAGCAATCAGCCCCAGCATTTT,CASSPPGTSNQPQHF